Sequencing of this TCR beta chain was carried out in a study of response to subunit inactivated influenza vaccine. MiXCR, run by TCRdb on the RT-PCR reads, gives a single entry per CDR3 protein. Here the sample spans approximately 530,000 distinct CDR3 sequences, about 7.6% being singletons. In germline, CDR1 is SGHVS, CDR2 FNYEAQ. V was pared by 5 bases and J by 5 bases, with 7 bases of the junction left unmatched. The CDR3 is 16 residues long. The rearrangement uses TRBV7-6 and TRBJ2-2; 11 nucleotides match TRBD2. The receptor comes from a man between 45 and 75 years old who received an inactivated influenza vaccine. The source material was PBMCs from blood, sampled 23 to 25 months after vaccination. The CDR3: CASSEITSGGTGELFF. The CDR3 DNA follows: TGTGCCAGCAGCGAGATAACTAGCGGGGGAACCGGGGAGCTGTTTTTT.